The clone carrying this T cell receptor (beta chain) was seen ten or more times. As yet, its antigen is unknown. RNA transcripts provided the template for amplifying TCR beta CDR3 regions. An opening RT-PCR round employed HTBI primers and preceded a second-round multiplex PCR. TCRdb used MiXCR to reprocess the multiplex PCR reads, holding one entry per CDR3 protein. The table includes 1 million to 1.3 million distinct CDR3 sequences, less than 45% detected once. The data were taken from a study of Graves' ophthalmopathy and Graves' hyperthyroidism. Overall study findings and caveats: Blood also carried most expanded thyroid clonotypes exceeding 0.001 frequency.

The CDR3 length is 15 residues. The V gene's germline CDR1 is SGHRS and CDR2 YFSETQ. Between the trimmed V and J ends, which lost 0 bases and 4 bases, there was a span of 11 bases. Clinical symptoms, serum thyroxine, TRAb, thyroid ultrasound and orbital computed tomography formed the basis of diagnosis. This rearrangement joins TRBV5-1 to TRBJ1-3, with D unclear. The receptor's source is an adult man with Graves' hyperthyroidism. Sequencing input: peripheral blood or thyroid tissue (not recorded which). The CDR3 region has the DNA TGCGCCAGCAGCTTGGTATCGGGGTTCGGAAACACCATATATTTT. Its translation is CASSLVSGFGNTIYF.